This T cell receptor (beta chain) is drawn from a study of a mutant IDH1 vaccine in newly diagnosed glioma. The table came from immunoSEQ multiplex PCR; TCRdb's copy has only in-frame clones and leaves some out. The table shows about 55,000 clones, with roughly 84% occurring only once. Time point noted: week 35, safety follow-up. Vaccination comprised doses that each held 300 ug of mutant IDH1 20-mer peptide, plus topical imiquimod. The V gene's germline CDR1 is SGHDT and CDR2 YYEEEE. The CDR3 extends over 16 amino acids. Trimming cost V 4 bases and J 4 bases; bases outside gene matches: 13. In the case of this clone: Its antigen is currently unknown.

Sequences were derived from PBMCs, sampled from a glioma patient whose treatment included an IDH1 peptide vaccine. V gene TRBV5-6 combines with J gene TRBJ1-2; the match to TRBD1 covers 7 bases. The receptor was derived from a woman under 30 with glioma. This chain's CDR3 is CASSRFFRTGFYGYTF. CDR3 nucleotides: TGTGCCAGCAGCCGATTTTTTAGGACAGGATTCTATGGCTACACCTTC.